These 9 T cell receptor beta chains originate from one sample sequenced in a study of blood T cell repertoires in COVID-19. Profiling relied on immunoSEQ multiplex PCR, and the TCRdb table lists in-frame clones only, not all of them. The data hold approximately 330,000 clones, with approximately 86% observed a single time. The sequenced material came from peripheral blood. Every receptor here comes from a man younger than 40 with COVID-19, enrolled during active disease.

As for this clone: This CDR3 is also generated by other DNA sequences in the sample. The chain carries TRBV27 and TRBJ2-7; TRBD2 might be the D (5 bases). The CDR3 totals 14 residues. Trimming cost V 0 bases and J 0 bases, with 6 bases left between them. Germline V gene lookup returns CDR1 MNHEY and CDR2 SMNVEV (reference sequence). The CDR3 nucleotides read TGTGCCAGCAGTTTATCCCGGGACTCCTACGAGCAGTACTTC. Translation gives CASSLSRDSYEQYF.

For the CDR3, the DNA is TGTGCCAGCAGCGTAAAGAGTACAGGTCCGAGCCACGAGCAGTACTTC. Protein: CASSVKSTGPSHEQYF. The rearrangement joins TRBV9 to TRBJ2-7; a possible D gene is TRBD1 (5 bases). V lost 1 base, J lost 5 bases, and 19 bases lay in between. The CDR3 covers 16 residues. Per the germline V gene, CDR1 is SGDLS and CDR2 is YYNGEE.

This clone was recorded only once. This chain joins TRBV6-2 or TRBV6-3 and TRBJ2-1, with D tentatively TRBD1 (5 bases). The ends were cut back, 2 bases at V and 1 base at J, with 12 bases in the middle. Looked up from germline, CDR1 is MNHEY and CDR2 is SVGEGT. The CDR3 length is 16 residues. The CDR3 DNA is TGTGCCAGCAGTTACGGTCAGGGCGGTTCCTACAATGAGCAGTTCTTC. It translates to CASSYGQGGSYNEQFF.

The rearrangement links TRBV10-3 to TRBJ2-1, with TRBD1 matching 7 bases. Trimming at V came to 8 bases and at J to 4 bases, leaving 2 bases not matched to a gene. The CDR3 sequence is 12 residues long. CDR1 is ENHRY and CDR2 is SYGVKD in the germline V gene. In nucleotides, the CDR3 is TGTGCCATCTGGGACAGTTACAATGAGCAGTTCTTC. It specifies CAIWDSYNEQFF.

The chain combines TRBV10-3 with TRBJ1-5; D possibly corresponds to TRBD1 (6 bases). CDR3 length equals 13 residues. Germline-derived CDR1 and CDR2 are ENHRY and SYGVKD. V shed 4 bases and J shed 3 bases, with 7 bases lying between them. CDR3 coding DNA: TGTGCCATCAGTGGGGACAACAATCAGCCCCAGCATTTT. Its translation is CAISGDNNQPQHF.

Many counts were recorded for this clone. The CDR3 DNA sequence: TGTGCCAGCAGTTTTGTCGGCACAGATACGCAGTATTTT. Its protein is CASSFVGTDTQYF. The chain is built from TRBV12-3 or TRBV12-4 and TRBJ2-3; D gene unclear. The CDR3 consists of 13 residues. V lost 3 bases to trimming and J lost 1 base, with 5 bases between them.

The rearrangement joins TRBV14 to TRBJ1-2; the match to TRBD1 covers 9 bases. The trim removed 4 bases at V and 4 bases at J, leaving 4 bases unmatched. The length of the CDR3 is 14 residues. CDR1 is SGHDN, CDR2 FVKESK, per germline. CDR3 in amino acids: CASSPRDRVYGYTF. Written as DNA, the CDR3 is TGTGCCAGCAGCCCGCGGGACAGGGTCTATGGCTACACCTTC.

Only a few counts were recorded for this clone. The chain joins TRBV7-2 to TRBJ2-5, with D perhaps TRBD2 (6 bases). The germline V gene has CDR1 SGHTA and CDR2 FQGNSA. V was clipped by 6 bases and J by 4 bases, with 9 bases between them. This CDR3 is 12 amino acids long. The CDR3 spells CASSRGGETQYF. The CDR3 nucleotides read TGTGCCAGCAGTAGGGGAGGAGAGACCCAGTACTTC.

V gene TRBV19 combines with J gene TRBJ1-1; 7 bases map to TRBD1. The germline CDR1 and CDR2 sequences are LNHDA and SQIVND (reference sequence). V dropped 7 bases and J dropped 2; count of bases not matched to a gene: 7. The CDR3 extends over 14 amino acids. CDR3 residues: CASTPTGFNTEAFF. CDR3 bases: TGTGCCAGTACCCCGACAGGGTTCAACACTGAAGCTTTCTTT.